This record covers a single T cell receptor beta chain. Its antigen is unknown. Specified treatment: around 19 received Ad26.COV2.S at low or high dose, single or two shots; five or six received placebo; per-sample allocation not given. After the first vaccine or placebo injection, samples were drawn on day 63. The data originate from a study of Ad26.COV2.S vaccination and SARS-CoV-2 variants. Germline assignment: CDR1 WSHSY and CDR2 SAAADI. V lost 0 bases, J lost 2 bases, and 5 bases stayed unmatched. The CDR3 is 17 residues long. Profiled with immunoSEQ multiplex PCR; TCRdb holds only in-frame clones, not every one. The sample has 450,000 to 550,000 clones; around 89% are singletons. Overall study results and limits: Responses of T cells in total may have been underestimated by the TCR breadth and depth analyses.

The clonotype was recovered from a person between 18 and 65 years old who received the Ad26.COV2.S COVID-19 vaccine or a placebo. The sample was peripheral blood, taken in a trial of Ad26.COV2.S vaccine versus placebo. The V call is TRBV10-2, the J call TRBJ2-3; TRBD2 aligns across 10 bases. CDR3 amino acids: CASSESPAGGFTDTQYF. CDR3 DNA sequence: TGCGCCAGCAGTGAGTCCCCAGCGGGGGGGTTCACAGATACGCAGTATTTT.